Below, 25 T cell receptor beta chains from the same sample are listed, as sequenced in a study of blood T cells in healthy people across ages. With a J-beta primer mix and a sample-barcoded 5' primer, a second PCR ran about 6 to 11 cycles. Via MiXCR, TCRdb re-called the 5' RACE reads, giving one row per CDR3 protein. Found here are approximately 900,000 distinct CDR3 sequences, almost 30% of them singletons; the top ten hold roughly a tenth. These data are also associated with another study on T cells of mothers and their children.

The material sequenced was blood. These receptors were obtained from a woman in her thirties or forties in good health.

This clonotype was observed a handful of times. The chain links TRBV7-9 to TRBJ2-3; D is possibly TRBD1 (6 bases). This CDR3 contains 15 residues. In germline, CDR1 is SEHNR, CDR2 FQNEAQ (reference sequence). V dropped 5 bases and J dropped 4 bases, with 16 bases sitting between them. The CDR3 nucleotides are TGTGCCAGCAGCCTCCGAGGACAGCGAGCAGATACGCAGTATTTT. Its translation is CASSLRGQRADTQYF.

The chain combines TRBV10-3 with TRBJ2-7, with D perhaps matching TRBD1 (5 bases). Germline CDR1 is ENHRY and CDR2 is SYGVKD. This CDR3 spans 12 amino acids. Trimming pared 7 bases from V and 3 bases from J, leaving 10 bases between. CDR3 DNA: TGTGCCATCAAGACAGAGGACTACGAGCAGTACTTC. Translating it yields CAIKTEDYEQYF.

This clonotype was observed a few times. This chain connects TRBV3-1 to TRBJ1-1; perhaps TRBD1 as D (5 bases). Looked up from germline, CDR1 is LGHDT and CDR2 is YNNKEL (reference sequence). CDR3 size: 16 residues. The V gene lost 0 bases and the J gene lost 5 bases, with 16 bases spanning the gap. CDR3 DNA: TGTGCCAGCAGCCAAGATCGGGGGGGTTGGGAAACTGAAGCTTTCTTT. Translating gives CASSQDRGGWETEAFF.

J is TRBJ1-1 and V is TRBV7-8; weak D call: TRBD1 (6 bases). V dropped 1 base and J dropped 2 bases, with 17 bases sitting between them. This CDR3 comprises 17 residues. Germline CDR1 SGHVS, CDR2 FQNEAQ. In DNA form, the CDR3 reads TGTGCCAGCAGCTTAGTGGGCGGTGTACAGGGCAACACTGAAGCTTTCTTT. Translating gives CASSLVGGVQGNTEAFF.

The chain combines TRBV7-9 with TRBJ2-3; D is perhaps TRBD1 or TRBD2 (5 bases each). CDR3 size: 15 residues. CDR1 SEHNR and CDR2 FQNEAQ come from the germline V gene (reference sequence). The ends were cut back, 4 bases at V and 1 base at J, with 12 bases in the middle. The CDR3 is CASSSPGRCTDTQYF. In DNA, the CDR3 is TGTGCCAGCAGCTCTCCGGGACGGTGCACAGATACGCAGTATTTT. Together with reference TRBV7-9 and TRBJ2-3, the CDR3 gives the full variable domain: DTGVSQNPRHKITKRGQNVTFRCDPISEHNRLYWYRQTLGQGPEFLTYFQNEAQLEKSRLLSDRFSAERPKGSFSTLEIQRTEQGDSAMYLCASSSPGRCTDTQYFGPGTRLTVL.

The rearrangement joins TRBV9 to TRBJ1-5; possibly TRBD1 for D (6 bases). This CDR3 is 14 amino acids long. The V end lost 4 bases, the J end lost 4 bases, and 12 bases lay between the germline ends. CDR1 SGDLS and CDR2 YYNGEE come from the germline V gene. CDR3 amino acids: CASSTGQNNQPQHF. CDR3 nucleotide sequence: TGTGCCAGCAGCACAGGACAGAATAATCAGCCCCAGCATTTT.

This clonotype was observed at least ten times. This rearrangement joins TRBV6-6 to TRBJ2-7, with no clear D. The CDR3 is 13 residues long. Trimming cost V 0 bases and J 4 bases, with 7 bases left between them. Looked up from germline, CDR1 is MNHNY and CDR2 is SVGAGI (reference sequence). For the CDR3, the DNA is TGTGCCAGCAGTTACTCGAAACAGTACGAGCAGTACTTC. It encodes CASSYSKQYEQYF.

About this clonotype: The junction shows a germline mismatch at one end, possibly a read error. The rearrangement uses TRBV12-3 or TRBV12-4 and TRBJ2-3, with D uncertain. The CDR3 length is 11 residues. This CDR3 is CASSWADAQYF. The CDR3 nucleotides are TGTGCCAGCAGTTGGGCAGATGCGCAGTATTTT.

This clonotype was counted between two and nine times. This rearrangement joins TRBV6-1 to TRBJ1-2, with D tentatively TRBD1 (6 bases). Deletions cut 11 bases from V and 3 bases from J, with 22 bases between. The germline V gene encodes CDR1 MNHNS and CDR2 SASEGT. The CDR3 is 15 residues long. The CDR3 region has the DNA TGTGCCGGCACTCCATTAGGGGGGAACGACTATGGCTACACCTTC. It is translated as CAGTPLGGNDYGYTF.

The V call is TRBV7-2, the J call TRBJ2-1; 8 bases agree with TRBD2. V dropped 5 bases and J dropped 9; count of bases not matched to a gene: 9. The CDR3 has 14 residues. CDR1 and CDR2 from the germline V gene are SGHTA and FQGNSA. The CDR3 is CASSRSGAGGEQFF. The CDR3 region has the DNA TGTGCCAGCAGCCGCAGCGGGGCGGGAGGTGAGCAGTTCTTC.

Many counts were recorded for this clonotype. The chain carries TRBV6-1 and TRBJ2-1; perhaps D is TRBD1 or TRBD2 (5 bases each). Germline values: CDR1 MNHNS, CDR2 SASEGT. Deletions cut 5 bases from V and 4 bases from J, with 21 bases between. CDR3 length equals 17 residues. The chain's CDR3 is CASSPLGPQSGYNEQFF. CDR3 bases: TGTGCCAGCAGTCCGTTGGGACCCCAGTCGGGTTACAATGAGCAGTTCTTC.

The chain couples TRBV20-1 to TRBJ2-3; unclear D gene. V dropped 6 bases and J dropped 2 bases, with 21 bases sitting between them. This CDR3 is 16 amino acids long. The germline gives CDR1 DFQATT, CDR2 SNEGSKA (reference sequence). The CDR3 is CSATQAQALVTDTQYF. CDR3 nucleotide sequence: TGCAGTGCCACCCAAGCCCAGGCGTTGGTCACAGATACGCAGTATTTT.

Only a few counts were recorded for this clonotype. V gene TRBV7-2 combines with J gene TRBJ2-7; tentative D call: TRBD1 (7 bases). Trimming cost V 0 bases and J 2 bases, with 14 bases left between them. The CDR3 contains 16 residues. Germline V lookup: CDR1 SGHTA, CDR2 FQGNSA. The CDR3: CASSLAAGGQTYEQYF. The DNA for the CDR3 is TGTGCCAGCAGCTTAGCCGCAGGGGGGCAGACCTACGAGCAGTACTTC.

This clonotype showed up just a few times. V gene TRBV7-9 combines with J gene TRBJ2-1; D gene ambiguous. This CDR3 region has 14 residues. With 0 bases removed from V and 2 bases from J, the gap between germline ends came to 5 bases. CDR1 is SEHNR, CDR2 FQNEAQ, per germline (reference sequence). The CDR3 coding sequence is TGTGCCAGCAGCTTAGCGGCGGCCTACAATGAGCAGTTCTTC. Protein sequence: CASSLAAAYNEQFF.

This clonotype was recorded a few times. The chain combines TRBV4-1 with TRBJ2-3; 7 positions match TRBD2. The germline V gene encodes CDR1 MGHRA and CDR2 YSYEKL. The V and J ends lost 4 bases and 0 bases, in that order; junction bases with no gene match: 4. This CDR3 comprises 15 residues. For the CDR3, the DNA is TGCGCCAGCAGCCGCATAGCGGGCAGCACAGATACGCAGTATTTT. This codes for CASSRIAGSTDTQYF.

There are a few counts of this clonotype. Since a much larger clone is just one base distant, this may be a read error. The rearrangement links TRBV10-3 to TRBJ1-5; no clear D gene. The CDR3 runs 13 residues. Germline loops: CDR1 ENHRY, CDR2 SYGVKD. In DNA, the CDR3 is TGTGCCACCAGTGAGTCGGTGGGAGAGCCCCAGCATTTT. It yields the protein CATSESVGEPQHF.

This clonotype was recorded at least ten times. V gene TRBV2 combines with J gene TRBJ2-6; 7 bases fit TRBD1. V was clipped by 6 bases and J by 0 bases; unmatched bases: 8. CDR1 and CDR2 from the germline V gene are SNHLY and FYNNEI. The CDR3 is made up of 17 amino acids. Here the CDR3 reads CASSAQGTASGANVLTF. As DNA, the CDR3 is TGTGCCAGCAGCGCACAAGGGACAGCCTCTGGGGCCAACGTCCTGACTTTC.

This clonotype was counted ten times or more. The chain recombines TRBV20-1 with TRBJ2-1, with 9 bases matching TRBD2. Germline loops: CDR1 DFQATT, CDR2 SNEGSKA (reference sequence). There are 16 residues in the CDR3. After removal of 3 bases from V and 0 bases from J, the junction contained 6 bases not matched to a gene. The CDR3 protein is CSARGRGGSSYNEQFF. The CDR3 DNA follows: TGCAGTGCTAGGGGGCGGGGGGGTAGCTCCTACAATGAGCAGTTCTTC.

The CDR3 nucleotides read TGTGCCTGGAGTGGGACAGGGAGTCAGCCCCAGCATTTT. It encodes CAWSGTGSQPQHF. The rearrangement joins TRBV30 to TRBJ1-5, with 8 bases aligning to TRBD1. The CDR3 has 13 residues. V trimming: 1 base; J trimming: 6 bases; junction bases outside the gene matches: 2. Per the germline V gene, CDR1 is GTSNPN and CDR2 is SVGIG (reference sequence).

A word on this clonotype: The junction departs from the called germline gene at one end, perhaps through a read error. The gene calls are TRBV11-2 and TRBJ2-5; TRBD1 matches 12 bases. Germline V lookup: CDR1 SGHAT, CDR2 FQNNGV. The CDR3 covers 14 residues. CDR3 residues: CVSSPGQGAKTQYF. The CDR3, as DNA: TGTGTCAGCAGCCCGGGACAGGGGGCAAAGACCCAGTACTTC.

As concerns this clonotype: A much larger clone differs by one base, so this may be a read error. The chain carries TRBV29-1 and TRBJ1-5, with TRBD1 as a possible D gene (5 bases). Germline assignment: CDR1 SQVTM and CDR2 ANQGSEA. The CDR3 runs to 13 residues. CDR3 residues: CRVVSGFNQPQHF. The CDR3 bases are TGCAGAGTTGTTTCAGGGTTCAATCAGCCCCAGCATTTT.

The chain combines TRBV5-1 with TRBJ2-3, with D hard to call. The CDR3 loop spans 14 amino acids. The germline V gene has CDR1 SGHRS and CDR2 YFSETQ. V shed 3 bases and J shed 2 bases, with 10 bases lying between them. CDR3 bases: TGCGCCAGCAGCTCAGGTAGAATCACAGATACGCAGTATTTT. It encodes CASSSGRITDTQYF.

The J gene is TRBJ1-2, the V gene TRBV4-3; D possibly corresponds to TRBD1 (5 bases). The CDR3 is 16 residues long. CDR1 and CDR2 (germline): LGHNA, YSLEER. V was pared by 0 bases and J by 3 bases, with 14 bases between. Here the CDR3 DNA reads TGCGCCAGCAGCCAAGACCGCCGGGGCAGGGACTATGGCTACACCTTC. Residues: CASSQDRRGRDYGYTF.

This rearrangement joins TRBV24-1 to TRBJ2-2; D is possibly TRBD1 (5 bases). The CDR3 totals 13 residues. Germline-derived CDR1 and CDR2 are KGHDR and SFDVKD. V was pared by 8 bases and J by 3 bases, with 9 bases between. CDR3 bases: TGTGCCACCAAAGCCAGGGACACCGGGGAGCTGTTTTTT. This codes for CATKARDTGELFF.

This chain joins TRBV12-3 or TRBV12-4 and TRBJ2-7, with 10 bases identical to TRBD2. The CDR3 loop spans 17 amino acids. V trimming: 6 bases; J trimming: 7 bases; junction bases outside the gene matches: 18. The CDR3 coding sequence is TGTGCCAGCAGCTCTAGCGGGGGCCCCTCCCCTCGAAATGAGCAGTACTTC. This sequence encodes CASSSSGGPSPRNEQYF.